Given below is one T cell receptor (beta chain) in context. Antigen: not known. This entry belongs to a study of T-cell reconstitution after alpha-beta-depleted transplantation in children. General study results and limits: About two months after transplant, alpha-beta T cells reportedly came from several hundred expanded graft clones. T-cell counts and diversity were attributed mostly to newly produced T cells one year after transplant. At day 60, the high TCRbeta diversity found in some patients originated from recipient T cells and thymic progenitors that had survived.

Library preparation (for TCRbeta) was performed with unique molecular identifiers. MiXCR, applied by TCRdb to the PCR reads, yields one record per CDR3 protein. The table has some 840,000 distinct CDR3 sequences, 15% to 20% seen once. V dropped 1 base and J dropped 10 bases, with 7 bases sitting between them. The CDR3 has 10 amino acids. The V gene's germline CDR1 is DFQATT and CDR2 SNEGSKA (reference sequence). The clonotype was recovered from a male patient younger than 18 who had a stem cell transplant for acute lymphoblastic leukemia, so the T cells may come from the graft donor. Sequenced here: PBMCs, mostly from graft donor cells, sampled 360 days after TCRalphabeta/CD19-depleted stem cell transplant. This chain joins TRBV20-1 and TRBJ1-1; D remains unclear. CDR3 protein: CSARGAGAFF. The CDR3 DNA reads as TGCAGTGCTAGAGGAGCTGGAGCTTTCTTT.